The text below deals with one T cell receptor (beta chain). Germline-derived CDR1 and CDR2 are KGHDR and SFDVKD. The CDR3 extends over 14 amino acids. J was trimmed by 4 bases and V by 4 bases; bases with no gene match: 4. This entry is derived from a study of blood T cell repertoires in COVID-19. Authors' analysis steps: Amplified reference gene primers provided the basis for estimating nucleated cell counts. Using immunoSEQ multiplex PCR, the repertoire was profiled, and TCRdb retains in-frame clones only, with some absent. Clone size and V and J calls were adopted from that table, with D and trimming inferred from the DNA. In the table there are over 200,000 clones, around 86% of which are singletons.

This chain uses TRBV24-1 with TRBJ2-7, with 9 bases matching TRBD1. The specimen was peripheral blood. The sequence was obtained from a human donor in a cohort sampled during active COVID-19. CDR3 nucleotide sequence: TGTGCCACCAGTGAAGGGACAGGGTATTACGAGCAGTACTTC. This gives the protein CATSEGTGYYEQYF.